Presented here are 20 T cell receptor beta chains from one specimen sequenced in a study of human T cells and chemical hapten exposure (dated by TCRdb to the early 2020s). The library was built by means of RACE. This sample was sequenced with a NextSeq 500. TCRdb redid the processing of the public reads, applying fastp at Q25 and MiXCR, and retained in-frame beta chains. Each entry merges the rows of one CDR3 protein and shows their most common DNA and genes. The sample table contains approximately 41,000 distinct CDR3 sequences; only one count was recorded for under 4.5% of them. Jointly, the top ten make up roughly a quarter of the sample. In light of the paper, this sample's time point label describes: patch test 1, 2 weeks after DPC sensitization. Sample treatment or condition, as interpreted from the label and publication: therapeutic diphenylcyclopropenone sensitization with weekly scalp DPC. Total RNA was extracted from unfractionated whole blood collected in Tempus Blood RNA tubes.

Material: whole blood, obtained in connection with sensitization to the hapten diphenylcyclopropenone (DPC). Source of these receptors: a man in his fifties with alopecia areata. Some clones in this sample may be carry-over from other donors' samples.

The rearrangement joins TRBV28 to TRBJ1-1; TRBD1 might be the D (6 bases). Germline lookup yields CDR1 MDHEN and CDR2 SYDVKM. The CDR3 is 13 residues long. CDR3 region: CVSRGGRGTEAFF. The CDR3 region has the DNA TGTGTTTCCAGAGGGGGAAGAGGGACTGAAGCTTTCTTT. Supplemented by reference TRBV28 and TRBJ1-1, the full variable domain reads DVKVTQSSRYLVKRTGEKVFLECVQDMDHENMFWYRQDPGLGLRLIYFSYDVKMKEKGDIPEGYSVSREKKERFSLILESASTNQTSMYLCVSRGGRGTEAFFGQGTRLTVV.

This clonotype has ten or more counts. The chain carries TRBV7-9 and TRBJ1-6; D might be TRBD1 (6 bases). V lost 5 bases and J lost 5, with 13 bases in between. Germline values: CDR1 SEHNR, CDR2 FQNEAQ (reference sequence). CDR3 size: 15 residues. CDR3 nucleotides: TGTGCCAGCAGCCCCGGACAGCTCGATAATTCACCCCTCCACTTT. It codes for CASSPGQLDNSPLHF.

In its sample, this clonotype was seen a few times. Here the CDR3 DNA reads TGTGCCAGCAGCTCGCAGGGGGCCTTGAATTCACCCCTCCACTTT. Protein: CASSSQGALNSPLHF. This chain joins TRBV7-2 and TRBJ1-6; 8 nucleotides align to TRBD1. The trim removed 4 bases at V and 7 bases at J, leaving 6 bases unmatched. The CDR3 consists of 15 residues. The germline V gene encodes CDR1 SGHTA and CDR2 FQGNSA.

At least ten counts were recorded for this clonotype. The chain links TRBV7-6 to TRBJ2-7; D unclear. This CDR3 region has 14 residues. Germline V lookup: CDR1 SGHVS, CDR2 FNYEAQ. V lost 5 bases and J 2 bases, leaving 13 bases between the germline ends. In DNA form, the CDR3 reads TGTGCCAGCAGCCCGAACACTGGCGCCTACGAGCAGTACTTC. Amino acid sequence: CASSPNTGAYEQYF.

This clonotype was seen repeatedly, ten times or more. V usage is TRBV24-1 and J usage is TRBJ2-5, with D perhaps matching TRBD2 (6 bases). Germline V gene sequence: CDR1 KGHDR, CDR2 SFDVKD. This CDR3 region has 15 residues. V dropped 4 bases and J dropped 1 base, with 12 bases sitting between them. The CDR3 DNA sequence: TGTGCCACCAGTGACCGTGCGGGGCTCCAAGAGACCCAGTACTTC. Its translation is CATSDRAGLQETQYF.

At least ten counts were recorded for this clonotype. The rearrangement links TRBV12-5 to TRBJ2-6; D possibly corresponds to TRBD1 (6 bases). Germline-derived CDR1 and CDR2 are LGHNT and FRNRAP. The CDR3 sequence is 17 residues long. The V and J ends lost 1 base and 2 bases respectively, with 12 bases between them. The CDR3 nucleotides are TGTGCTAGTGGTTTGGGCGCAGGGGCGCCTGGGGCCAACGTCCTGACTTTC. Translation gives CASGLGAGAPGANVLTF.

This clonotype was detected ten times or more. CDR3 DNA: TGCAGTGCCCTAATAGCGAGTAGCTCCTACAATGAGCAGTTCTTC. Its protein product is CSALIASSSYNEQFF. V and J are TRBV20-1 and TRBJ2-1, with D perhaps matching TRBD2 (5 bases). Germline loops: CDR1 DFQATT, CDR2 SNEGSKA (reference sequence). The CDR3 covers 15 residues. V was pared by 6 bases and J by 0 bases, with 15 bases between.

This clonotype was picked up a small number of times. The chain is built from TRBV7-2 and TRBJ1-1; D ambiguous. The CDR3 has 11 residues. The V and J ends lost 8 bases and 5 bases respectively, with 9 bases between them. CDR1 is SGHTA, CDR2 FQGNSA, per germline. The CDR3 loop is CASSSGTEAFF. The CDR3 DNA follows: TGTGCCAGCTCATCGGGGACTGAAGCTTTCTTT.

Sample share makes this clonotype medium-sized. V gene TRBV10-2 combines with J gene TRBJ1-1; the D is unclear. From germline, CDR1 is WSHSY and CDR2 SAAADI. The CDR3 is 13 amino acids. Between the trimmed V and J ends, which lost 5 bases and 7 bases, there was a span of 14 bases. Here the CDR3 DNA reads TGCGCCAGCAGTCTCGGACGGGGAAATGAAGCTTTCTTT. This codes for CASSLGRGNEAFF.

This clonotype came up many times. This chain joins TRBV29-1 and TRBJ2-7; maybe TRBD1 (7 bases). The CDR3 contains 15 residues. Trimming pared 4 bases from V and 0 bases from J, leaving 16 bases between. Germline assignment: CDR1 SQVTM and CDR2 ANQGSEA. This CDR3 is CSVASAGGYSYEQYF. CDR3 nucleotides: TGCAGCGTTGCTTCGGCAGGGGGGTACTCCTACGAGCAGTACTTC.

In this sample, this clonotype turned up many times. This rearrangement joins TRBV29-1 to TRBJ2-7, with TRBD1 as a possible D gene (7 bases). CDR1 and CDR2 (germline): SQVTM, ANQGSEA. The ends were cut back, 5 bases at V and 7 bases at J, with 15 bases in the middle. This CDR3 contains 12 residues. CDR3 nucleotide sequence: TGCAGCGTTCAAGGACAGGAGGGGGAGCAGTACTTC. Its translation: CSVQGQEGEQYF.

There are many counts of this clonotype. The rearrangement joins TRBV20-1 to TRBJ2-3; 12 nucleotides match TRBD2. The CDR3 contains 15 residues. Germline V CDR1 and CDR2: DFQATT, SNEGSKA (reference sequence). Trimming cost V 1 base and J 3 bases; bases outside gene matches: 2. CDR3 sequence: CSARGTSGTTDTQYF. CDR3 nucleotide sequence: TGCAGTGCTAGAGGGACTAGCGGGACGACAGATACGCAGTATTTT.

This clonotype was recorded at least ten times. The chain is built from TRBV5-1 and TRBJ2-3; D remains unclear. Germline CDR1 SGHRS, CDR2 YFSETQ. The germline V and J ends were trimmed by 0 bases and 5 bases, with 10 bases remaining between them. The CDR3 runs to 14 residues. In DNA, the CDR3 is TGCGCCAGCAGCTTGGGCCTTCCCGGAGATACGCAGTATTTT. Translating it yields CASSLGLPGDTQYF.

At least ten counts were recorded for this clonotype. The CDR3 sequence: CAWSVGGASYEQYF. As DNA, the CDR3 is TGTGCCTGGAGTGTTGGCGGCGCCTCCTACGAGCAGTACTTC. The chain recombines TRBV30 with TRBJ2-7; no definite D call. The germline V and J ends were trimmed by 0 bases and 0 bases, with 9 bases remaining between them. The CDR3 is 14 residues long. Per the germline V gene, CDR1 is GTSNPN and CDR2 is SVGIG (reference sequence). Drawing the rest from reference TRBV30 and TRBJ2-7, the complete variable domain is SQTIHQWPATLVQPVGSPLSLECTVEGTSNPNLYWYRQAAGRGLQLLFYSVGIGQISSEVPQNLSASRPQDRQFILSSKKLLLSDSGFYLCAWSVGGASYEQYFGPGTRLTVT.

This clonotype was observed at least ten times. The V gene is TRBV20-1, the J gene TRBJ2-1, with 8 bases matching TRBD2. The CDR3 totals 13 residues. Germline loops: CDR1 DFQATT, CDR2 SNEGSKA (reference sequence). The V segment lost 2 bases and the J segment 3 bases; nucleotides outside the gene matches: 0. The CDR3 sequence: CSARLAGYNEQFF. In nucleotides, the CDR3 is TGCAGTGCTAGACTAGCGGGCTACAATGAGCAGTTCTTC.

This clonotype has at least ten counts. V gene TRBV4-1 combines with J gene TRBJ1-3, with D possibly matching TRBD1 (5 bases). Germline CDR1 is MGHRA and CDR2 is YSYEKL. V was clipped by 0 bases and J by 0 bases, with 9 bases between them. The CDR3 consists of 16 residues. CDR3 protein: CASSQERQSSGNTIYF. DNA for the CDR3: TGCGCCAGCAGCCAAGAACGACAGAGCTCTGGAAACACCATATATTTT.

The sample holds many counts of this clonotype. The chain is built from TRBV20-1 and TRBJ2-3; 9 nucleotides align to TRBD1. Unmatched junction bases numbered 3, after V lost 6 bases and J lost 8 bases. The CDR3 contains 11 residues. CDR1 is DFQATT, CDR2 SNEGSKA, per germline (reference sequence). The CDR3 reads CSAPTGGTQYF. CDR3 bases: TGCAGTGCCCCGACAGGGGGTACGCAGTATTTT.

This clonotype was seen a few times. The CDR3 reads CASSLDGDTGELFF. The CDR3 bases are TGCGCCAGCAGCTTGGATGGCGACACCGGGGAGCTGTTTTTT. This chain links TRBV5-1 with TRBJ2-2, with no clear D. Germline CDR1 is SGHRS and CDR2 is YFSETQ. The CDR3 consists of 14 residues. Trimming stripped 0 bases from V and 3 bases from J, with 6 bases between.

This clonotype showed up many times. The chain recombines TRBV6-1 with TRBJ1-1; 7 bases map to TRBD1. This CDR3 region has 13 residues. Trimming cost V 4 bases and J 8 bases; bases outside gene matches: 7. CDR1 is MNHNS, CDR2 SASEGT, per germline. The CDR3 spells CASSGGTDGEAFF. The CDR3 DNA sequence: TGTGCCAGCAGTGGAGGGACAGATGGGGAAGCTTTCTTT.

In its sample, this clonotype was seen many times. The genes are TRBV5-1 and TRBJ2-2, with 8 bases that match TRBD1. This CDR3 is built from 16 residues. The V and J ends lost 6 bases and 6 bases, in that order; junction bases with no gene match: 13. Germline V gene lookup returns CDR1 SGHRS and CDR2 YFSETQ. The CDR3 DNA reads TGCGCCAGCACCCTAACCGGGACAGGCCAGTCCGGGGAGCTGTTTTTT. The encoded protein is CASTLTGTGQSGELFF.